The clone carrying this T cell receptor (beta chain) was seen many times. Its antigen is still unknown. Germline values: CDR1 ENHRY, CDR2 SYGVKD. V dropped 7 bases and J dropped 0; count of bases not matched to a gene: 9. The CDR3 loop spans 15 amino acids. The record originates from a study of T cells in Graves' hyperthyroidism and ophthalmopathy. It was considered stable Graves' hyperthyroidism when ophthalmopathy did not progress within 18 months. Diagnosis relied on clinical symptoms, serum thyroxine and TRAb, thyroid ultrasound and orbital computed tomography. There were TCR beta CDR3 regions amplified from RNA transcripts. The TCR CDR3 first-round RT-PCR relied on the HTBI primer set. From the multiplex PCR reads, TCRdb called clonotypes with MiXCR, one entry per CDR3 protein. The top ten clones hold around 7.7% of a sample with 500,000 to 600,000 distinct CDR3 sequences, more than 45% of them seen once.

Overall study findings and caveats: It was a median approximately six months before onset that the model predicted ophthalmopathy.

The source is a woman aged 18-30 years with Graves' hyperthyroidism. The chain has TRBV10-3 and TRBJ2-7; 7 positions agree with TRBD1. Specimen: peripheral blood or thyroid tissue (not recorded which). For the CDR3, the DNA is TGTGCCATCACTCAGAACAGGGGCAGCTCCTACGAGCAGTACTTC. It translates to CAITQNRGSSYEQYF.